What follows is one T cell receptor beta chain and its context. The antigen is unknown. This sample stems from a study of cytomegalovirus exposure and HLA in healthy donors. Turning to the study itself: The platform used for the roughly 120 validation repertoires matched that of the roughly 630 first-cohort repertoires, a later analysis reported.

Looked up from germline, CDR1 is SGHRS and CDR2 is YFSETQ. Trimming removed 1 base at V and 4 bases at J, with 8 bases between. The CDR3 is 13 amino acids. General study findings and limits: Many donors shared some public TCRs, even though most TCR sequences were rare. The classifier, whose performance was assessed in both the original and validation cohorts, reportedly diagnosed cytomegalovirus status with high specificity and sensitivity. The investigators catalogued 150 to 200 TCR beta chains as cytomegalovirus-associated.

The assay was immunoSEQ multiplex PCR, and TCRdb's table has in-frame clones only and misses some. Of under 200,000 clones listed, 95% to 97% were seen once; the top ten hold 0.8% to 0.95%. The receptor comes from a woman younger than 30 in good health and CMV-seronegative. The sample taken for sequencing was PBMCs. This chain uses TRBV5-1 with TRBJ2-5; D is perhaps TRBD2 (6 bases). The chain's CDR3 is CASSLLGGETQYF. In DNA, the CDR3 is TGCGCCAGCAGCTTGCTCGGGGGAGAGACCCAGTACTTC.